This T cell receptor (beta chain) originates from a study of blood T cell repertoires in COVID-19. Study in general: Sources were T cells, B-cell-depleted T cells, or PBMCs; the material itself was cDNA or gDNA.

The authors' processing: Scientists estimated how many nucleated cells there were by amplifying reference gene primers. Measured with immunoSEQ multiplex PCR; TCRdb has only the in-frame clones, and not every one. Clone size and V and J calls were adopted from that table, with D and trimming inferred from the DNA. The table includes 300,000 to 400,000 clones, roughly 90% detected once. V shed 0 bases, J shed 6 bases, and the junction held 6 bases outside the gene matches. Germline V CDR1 and CDR2: SGHTS, YDEGEE. This CDR3 comprises 15 residues. About this clone: This sample also contains other DNA sequences that code for the same CDR3.

Sequencing was done on a sample of peripheral blood. The origin of this receptor is a man aged 25 to 40 with COVID-19, enrolled during active disease. The rearrangement uses TRBV5-8 and TRBJ1-5; 7 nucleotides agree with TRBD1. The CDR3 sequence is CASSLDRGLGQPQHF. The DNA for the CDR3 is TGTGCCAGCAGCTTGGACAGGGGCCTGGGTCAGCCCCAGCATTTT.